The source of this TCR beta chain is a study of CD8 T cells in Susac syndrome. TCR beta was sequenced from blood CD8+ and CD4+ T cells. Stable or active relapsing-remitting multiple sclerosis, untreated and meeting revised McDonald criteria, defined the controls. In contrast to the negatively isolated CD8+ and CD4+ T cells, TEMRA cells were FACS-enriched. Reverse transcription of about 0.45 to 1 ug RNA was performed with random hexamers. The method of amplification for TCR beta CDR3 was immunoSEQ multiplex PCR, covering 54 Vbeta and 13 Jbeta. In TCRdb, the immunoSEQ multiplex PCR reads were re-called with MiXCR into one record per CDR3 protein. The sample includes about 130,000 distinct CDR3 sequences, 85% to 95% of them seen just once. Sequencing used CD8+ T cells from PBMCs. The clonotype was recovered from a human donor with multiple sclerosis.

CDR3: CASSSPGSGRPGETQYF. Written as DNA, the CDR3 is TGTGCCAGCAGTTCACCAGGTAGCGGGAGGCCGGGGGAGACCCAGTACTTC. The chain joins TRBV9 to TRBJ2-5; the match to TRBD2 covers 10 bases. This CDR3 contains 17 residues. Trimming took 5 bases from V and 5 from J; bases not matched to a gene: 15. Germline V gene data show CDR1 as SGDLS and CDR2 as YYNGEE. The variable domain in full, with the rest retrieved from reference TRBV9 and TRBJ2-5, is DSGVTQTPKHLITATGQRVTLRCSPRSGDLSVYWYQQSLDQGLQFLIQYYNGEERAKGNILERFSAQQFPDLHSELNLSSLELGDSALYFCASSSPGSGRPGETQYFGPGTRLLVL.